This T cell receptor beta chain was recovered during a study of T cells in Graves' hyperthyroidism and ophthalmopathy. RNA transcripts served as the template for amplifying TCR beta CDR3 regions. Primed by the HTBI set, a first-round RT-PCR was run on the TCR CDR3. From the multiplex PCR reads, TCRdb called clonotypes with MiXCR, one entry per CDR3 protein. This table holds hundreds of thousands of distinct CDR3 sequences, around 15% found once. The CDR3 runs to 15 residues. The germline V and J ends were trimmed by 2 bases and 0 bases, with 11 bases remaining between them. The sequence was collected from a woman between 18 and 29 years old with Graves' hyperthyroidism. The material sequenced was blood. The chain recombines TRBV12-3 or TRBV12-4 with TRBJ2-7, with D possibly TRBD2 on 5 matching bases. The DNA for the CDR3 is TGTGCCAGCAGTTTAAGCGGCGGAGCCTCCTACGAGCAGTACTTC. Protein product: CASSLSGGASYEQYF.